This TCR beta chain was retrieved from a study of control samples from healthy donors and cancer patients (dated by TCRdb to 2018 to 2020). The CDR3, from cysteine to phenylalanine, totals 15 residues. Of all the DNA, just the CDR3 is kept, 45 bases in frame from base 1. Ends trimmed: V by 6 bases, J by 6 bases; bases unmatched to a gene: 6. From the germline V gene (reference sequence), CDR1 is MNHEY and CDR2 is SMNVEV. The library was made by the immunoSEQ multiplex PCR assay. TCRdb provides this immuneACCESS table in a form limited to in-frame rearrangements. Some clones are lacking; in checked studies, under half of them reflect an unresolved V gene, and why the rest are absent is not known. Recorded for this sample are around 58,000 clones; roughly 87% of them occurred a single time. Roughly 3.8% of the sample rests with the top ten. As regards this clone: Its cognate antigen has yet to be identified. No quality values exist for individual bases; no much larger clone is one base distant.

The V and J genes are TRBV27 and TRBJ1-6; TRBD1 lines up with 9 middle nucleotides. The origin of this receptor is a man aged 45-65 years in good health. The source material was blood. The CDR3 reads CASRPGTGPNSPLHF. DNA sequence: TGTGCCAGCAGGCCCGGGACAGGGCCTAATTCACCCCTCCACTTT.